The next 16 T cell receptor beta chains were all read from a single sample in a study of blood T cells in healthy people across ages. Through a sample-barcoded 5' primer and a J-beta primer mix, a second PCR was run for 7 to 11 cycles. TCRdb re-called the 5' RACE reads through MiXCR, storing one row per CDR3 protein. Of about 940,000 distinct CDR3 sequences listed, about 44% are singletons. Sequenced sample: blood. These receptors originate from a man in his thirties or forties in good health.

The V gene is TRBV3-1, the J gene TRBJ2-1; TRBD2 might be the D (6 bases). CDR1 and CDR2 (germline): LGHDT, YNNKEL (reference sequence). V was pared by 4 bases and J by 0 bases, with 13 bases between. This CDR3 has 16 amino acids. The CDR3 DNA follows: TGTGCCAGCAGCCGCTGGGGGGAGAGCTCCTACAATGAGCAGTTCTTC. This codes for CASSRWGESSYNEQFF.

CDR3 amino acids: CASRVTHEQYF. The CDR3 DNA reads as TGTGCCAGCCGGGTGACTCACGAGCAGTATTTT. J is TRBJ2-3 and V is TRBV7-2; D is unclear. Trimming took off 8 bases at V and 11 bases at J, with 14 bases between the two ends. This CDR3 is built from 11 residues. CDR1 is SGHTA, CDR2 FQGNSA, per germline.

With respect to this clonotype: This may be a read error: a much more frequent sequence differs by one nucleotide. This chain links TRBV6-2 or TRBV6-3 with TRBJ2-7; either TRBD1 or TRBD2 may fit D (5 bases each). There are 14 residues in the CDR3. Germline V gives CDR1 MNHEY, CDR2 SVGEGT. The ends were cut back, 2 bases at V and 6 bases at J, with 14 bases in the middle. The CDR3 here is CASSYREGPCEQYF. The CDR3 nucleotides read TGTGCCAGCAGTTACCGCGAGGGACCCTGCGAGCAGTACTTC.

This chain links TRBV3-1 with TRBJ2-5, with TRBD2 matching over 11 bases. The closer fit of TRBJ2-7 to the DNA end suggests the J call may be wrong. From germline, CDR1 is LGHDT and CDR2 YNNKEL (reference sequence). The CDR3 length is 15 residues. The chain's CDR3 is CASSRPGLAADEQYF. CDR3 sequence (DNA): TGTGCCAGCAGTCGACCGGGACTAGCGGCCGACGAGCAGTACTTC.

The chain combines TRBV12-3 or TRBV12-4 with TRBJ2-7; D gene ambiguous. This CDR3 spans 12 amino acids. The V and J ends lost 2 bases and 5 bases respectively, with 7 bases between them. Here the CDR3 reads CASSLIGNEQYF. In DNA, the CDR3 is TGTGCCAGCAGTTTAATAGGGAACGAGCAGTACTTC.

The V gene is TRBV28, the J gene TRBJ1-2, with a possible D match to TRBD1 (6 bases). CDR1 is MDHEN and CDR2 is SYDVKM in the germline V gene. Trimming took off 5 bases at V and 1 base at J, with 11 bases between the two ends. This CDR3 is 14 amino acids long. CDR3 sequence (DNA): TGTGCCAGCAGTAAAGGGGGGGGTAACTATGGCTACACCTTC. Translating it yields CASSKGGGNYGYTF.

This clonotype was observed many times. This chain joins TRBV9 and TRBJ2-3; the match to TRBD2 covers 7 bases. J was trimmed by 5 bases and V by 3 bases; bases with no gene match: 9. The CDR3 has 15 amino acids. Germline CDR1 and CDR2: SGDLS and YYNGEE. The chain's CDR3 is CASSGWRGSEDTQYF. The CDR3 bases are TGTGCCAGCAGCGGATGGCGGGGGTCCGAAGATACGCAGTATTTT. Supplemented by reference TRBV9 and TRBJ2-3, the full variable domain reads DSGVTQTPKHLITATGQRVTLRCSPRSGDLSVYWYQQSLDQGLQFLIQYYNGEERAKGNILERFSAQQFPDLHSELNLSSLELGDSALYFCASSGWRGSEDTQYFGPGTRLTVL.

V and J are TRBV5-1 and TRBJ2-5, with D maybe TRBD2 (5 bases). Germline values: CDR1 SGHRS, CDR2 YFSETQ. The CDR3 is 15 amino acids. V gave up 0 bases and J gave up 1 base, with 10 bases separating them. The CDR3 DNA reads TGCGCCAGCAGCTTGGGTCCGGGGAGCCAAGAGACCCAGTACTTC. Its protein is CASSLGPGSQETQYF. Full variable domain (rest looked up from reference TRBV5-1 and TRBJ2-5): KAGVTQTPRYLIKTRGQQVTLSCSPISGHRSVSWYQQTPGQGLQFLFEYFSETQRNKGNFPGRFSGRQFSNSRSEMNVSTLELGDSALYLCASSLGPGSQETQYFGPGTRLLVL.

This chain connects TRBV11-3 to TRBJ1-4, with D unclear. This CDR3 is built from 13 residues. Looked up from germline, CDR1 is SGHNT and CDR2 is YENEEA. The V end was cut by 5 bases, the J end by 10 bases, with 14 bases between. CDR3 sequence reads: CASSDGGPSKLFF. For the CDR3, the DNA is TGTGCCAGCAGCGATGGAGGCCCATCAAAACTGTTTTTT.

J is TRBJ1-6 and V is TRBV4-2; D is perhaps TRBD1 (5 bases). V lost 0 bases and J lost 13, with 13 bases in between. Germline V gene data show CDR1 as LGHNA and CDR2 as YNFKEQ. The CDR3 is made up of 14 amino acids. This CDR3 reads CASSQDNSGFPLHF. DNA for the CDR3: TGTGCCAGCAGCCAAGATAATTCAGGGTTTCCCCTCCACTTT.

The V gene is TRBV25-1, the J gene TRBJ2-7; TRBD2 might be the D (5 bases). This CDR3 region has 18 residues. Trimming removed 1 base from V and 3 bases from J, with 22 bases in between. Looked up from germline, CDR1 is MGHDK and CDR2 is SYGVNS. CDR3 protein: CASSESLRRGFRDYEQYF. In nucleotides, the CDR3 is TGTGCCAGCAGTGAATCTCTTCGGCGAGGGTTTCGAGACTACGAGCAGTACTTC.

This clonotype was counted a few times. This rearrangement joins TRBV12-3 or TRBV12-4 to TRBJ2-3; 12 nucleotides agree with TRBD2. The V segment lost 6 bases and the J segment 1 base; nucleotides outside the gene matches: 2. This CDR3 has 15 residues. The CDR3 coding sequence is TGTGCCAGCAGGTGGACTAGCGGGGGCACAGATACGCAGTATTTT. Translating it yields CASRWTSGGTDTQYF.

V gene TRBV2 combines with J gene TRBJ1-2; D is unresolved. V lost 11 bases, J lost 2 bases, and 9 bases lay in between. Germline V gives CDR1 SNHLY, CDR2 FYNNEI. The CDR3 has 11 residues. The DNA for the CDR3 is TGTGCCTGCGAACAGAACTATGGCTACACCTTC. This encodes CACEQNYGYTF.

The chain joins TRBV24-1 to TRBJ2-1; 8 bases are a match to TRBD1. Germline assignment: CDR1 KGHDR and CDR2 SFDVKD. V was pared by 5 bases and J by 10 bases, with 6 bases of the junction left unmatched. The CDR3 has 13 amino acids. The CDR3 DNA is TGTGCCACCAGTGGAACGGACAGGGTCGAGCAGTTCTTC. Translation: CATSGTDRVEQFF.

The chain joins TRBV9 to TRBJ1-1; D possibly corresponds to TRBD1 (6 bases). The CDR3 covers 14 residues. With 2 bases removed from V and 4 bases from J, the gap between germline ends came to 12 bases. Per germline, CDR1 SGDLS and CDR2 YYNGEE. The DNA for the CDR3 is TGTGCCAGCAGCGTGAGTAACAGGGTCACTGAAGCTTTCTTT. As protein: CASSVSNRVTEAFF.

The sample holds a few counts of this clonotype. The chain employs TRBV2 and TRBJ2-2; 12 bases are shared with TRBD2. Germline CDR1 reads SNHLY; CDR2 reads FYNNEI. There are 15 residues in the CDR3. Losses at the gene ends were 6 bases for V and 5 bases for J; bases not matched to a gene: 4. The CDR3 DNA reads TGTGCCAGCAGGGGGACTAGCGGGTTAACCGGGGAGCTGTTTTTT. The encoded protein is CASRGTSGLTGELFF.